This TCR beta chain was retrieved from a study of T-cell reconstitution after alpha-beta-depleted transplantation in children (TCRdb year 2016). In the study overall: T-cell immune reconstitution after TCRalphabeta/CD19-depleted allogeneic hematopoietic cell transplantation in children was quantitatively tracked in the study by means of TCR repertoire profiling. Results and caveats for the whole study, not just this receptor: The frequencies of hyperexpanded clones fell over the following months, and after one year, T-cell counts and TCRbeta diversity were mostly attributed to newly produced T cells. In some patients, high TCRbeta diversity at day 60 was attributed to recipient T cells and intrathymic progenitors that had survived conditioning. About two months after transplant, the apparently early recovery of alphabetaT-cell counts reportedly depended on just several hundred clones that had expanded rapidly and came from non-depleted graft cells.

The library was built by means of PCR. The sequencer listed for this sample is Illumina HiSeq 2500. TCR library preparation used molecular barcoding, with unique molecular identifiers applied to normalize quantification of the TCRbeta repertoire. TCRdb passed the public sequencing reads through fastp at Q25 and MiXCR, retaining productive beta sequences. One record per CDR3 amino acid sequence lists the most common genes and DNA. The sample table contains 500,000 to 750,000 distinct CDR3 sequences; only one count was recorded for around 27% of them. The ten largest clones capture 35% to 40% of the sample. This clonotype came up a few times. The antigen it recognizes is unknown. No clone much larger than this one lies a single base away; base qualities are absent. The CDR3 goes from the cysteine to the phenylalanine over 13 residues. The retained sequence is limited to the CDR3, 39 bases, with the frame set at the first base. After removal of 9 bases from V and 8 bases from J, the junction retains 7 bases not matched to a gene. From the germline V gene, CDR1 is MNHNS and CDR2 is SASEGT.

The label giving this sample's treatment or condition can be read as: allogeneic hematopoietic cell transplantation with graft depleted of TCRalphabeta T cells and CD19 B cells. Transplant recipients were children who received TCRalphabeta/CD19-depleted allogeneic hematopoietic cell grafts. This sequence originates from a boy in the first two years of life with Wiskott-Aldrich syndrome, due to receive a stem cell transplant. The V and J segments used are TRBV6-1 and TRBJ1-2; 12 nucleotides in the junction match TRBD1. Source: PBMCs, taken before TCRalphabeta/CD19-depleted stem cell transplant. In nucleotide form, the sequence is TGTGCCAGTGGGGACAGGGGGCAAGGAGGCTACACCTTC. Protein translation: CASGDRGQGGYTF.